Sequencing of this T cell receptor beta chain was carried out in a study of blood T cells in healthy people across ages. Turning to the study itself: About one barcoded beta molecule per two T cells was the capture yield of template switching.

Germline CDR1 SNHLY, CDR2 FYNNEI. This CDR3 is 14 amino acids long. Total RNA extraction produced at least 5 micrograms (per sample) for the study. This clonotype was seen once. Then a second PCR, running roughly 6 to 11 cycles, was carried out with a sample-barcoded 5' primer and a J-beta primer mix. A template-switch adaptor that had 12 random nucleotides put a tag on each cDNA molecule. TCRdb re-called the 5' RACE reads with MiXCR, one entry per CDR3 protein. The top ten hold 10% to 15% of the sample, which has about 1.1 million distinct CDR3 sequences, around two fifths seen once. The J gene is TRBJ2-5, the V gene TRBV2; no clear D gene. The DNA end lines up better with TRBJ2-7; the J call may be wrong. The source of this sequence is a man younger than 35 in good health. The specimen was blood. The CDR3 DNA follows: TGTGCCAGCAGTACCTCCTACACCGGGTACGAGCAGTACTTC. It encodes CASSTSYTGYEQYF.